The TCR beta chain described here comes from a study of cytomegalovirus exposure and HLA in healthy donors. Study-wide results and caveats: The likely explanation for a cluster of highly shared sequence variants was sequencing artifact. Presence/absence analyses assumed roughly uniform sequencing depth across donors, which may not hold.

With 60 Vbeta and 13 Jbeta primers, the PCR was carried out. Clones were read by immunoSEQ multiplex PCR, and TCRdb kept only the in-frame ones, dropping some. The sample lists 200,000 or so clones; around three quarters were seen once. The CDR3 consists of 14 residues. Trimming took 4 bases from V and 6 from J; bases not matched to a gene: 5. Germline lookup yields CDR1 SGHDT and CDR2 YYEEEE. To note about this clone: Its antigen remains unidentified.

The clonotype originates from a man aged 35 to 55 in good health and CMV-seronegative. The chain links TRBV5-6 to TRBJ2-2, with TRBD2 matching over 8 bases. The sequenced material came from PBMCs. The CDR3 region is CASSRGGLSGELFF. The CDR3 nucleotides read TGTGCCAGCAGCCGGGGGGGGTTGTCCGGGGAGCTGTTTTTT.